This T cell receptor (beta chain) was recorded in a study of blood T cell repertoires in COVID-19. Turning to the study itself: Acute-phase and convalescent COVID-19 samples originated in the United States, Italy and Spain. Nucleic acid was either cDNA or gDNA, and it came from T cells, B-cell-depleted T cells, or PBMCs.

V was clipped by 7 bases and J by 8 bases; unmatched bases: 16. CDR1 and CDR2 from the germline V gene are LGHNT and FRNRAP. The CDR3 contains 15 residues. Authors' methods: Amplification of reference gene primers was used by the study to estimate nucleated cell counts. TCRdb's table, derived via immunoSEQ multiplex PCR, lists solely in-frame clones and lacks some. That table is the source of V, J and clone size, and D and trimming were worked out from the DNA. The table records approximately 110,000 clones, approximately 84% of them present only once. The rearrangement joins TRBV12-5 to TRBJ1-2, with 7 bases that match TRBD1. This receptor was identified in a man aged 40-50 years with acute or convalescent COVID-19. Sequencing was done on a sample of peripheral blood. The CDR3 reads CASVPPSSGGKGYTF. CDR3 DNA sequence: TGTGCTAGTGTCCCCCCCTCTTCAGGGGGTAAGGGCTACACCTTC.